This TCR beta chain stems from a study of blood T cell repertoires in COVID-19. About the study: The study drew acute and convalescent COVID-19 samples from the United States, Italy and Spain. Sources were T cells, B-cell-depleted T cells, or PBMCs; the material itself was cDNA or gDNA.

TCRdb keeps only in-frame clones here, not all; method: immunoSEQ multiplex PCR. The data hold about 260,000 clones, with approximately 86% observed a single time. CDR3 length: 15 residues. Germline loops: CDR1 ENHRY, CDR2 SYGVKD. The V end was cut by 5 bases, the J end by 0 bases, with 12 bases between. Enrolment of Seattle patients took place during active infection, and they were followed longitudinally. This sequence was found in a woman in her sixties or seventies with COVID-19, enrolled during active disease. The material sequenced was peripheral blood. The chain combines TRBV10-3 with TRBJ2-3; D may be TRBD2 (6 bases). CDR3 protein: CAISPFSGSTDTQYF. CDR3 DNA: TGTGCCATCAGTCCCTTTAGCGGAAGCACAGATACGCAGTATTTT.